A selection of T cell receptor beta chains follows, all from one sample in a study of CD8 T cells in ankylosing spondylitis. One entry per CDR3 protein, called by TCRdb with MiXCR from the 5' RACE reads. The sample contains under 300,000 distinct CDR3 sequences, approximately 12% of which appear only once. Sequenced material: blood, either unsorted or a sorted T cell fraction (not recorded which). Source of these receptors: a male donor with ankylosing spondylitis or in good health (not recorded which). The CDR3 runs from the conserved cysteine through the conserved F or W. D genes are given only for firm matches. Size is stated for part of the rows, as once, few or many counts, or as a class when the clone is expanded.

TRBD2	TRBV4-1	TRBJ2-1	few	CASSQEGAGVTNEQFF	TGCGCCAGCAGCCAAGAAGGAGCGGGAGTGACGAATGAGCAGTTCTTC
NA	TRBV4-2	TRBJ2-5	many	CASSHAFYF	TGTGCCAGCAGCCATGCCTTCTACTTC
TRBD2	TRBV12-3/TRBV12-4	TRBJ2-1	NA	CASTSSGGAIDEQFF	TGTGCCAGCACCTCGAGCGGGGGGGCCATAGATGAGCAGTTCTTC
TRBD1	TRBV5-1	TRBJ2-1	many	CASSLEGQEYNEQFF	TGCGCCAGCAGCTTGGAGGGACAGGAGTACAATGAGCAGTTCTTC
NA	TRBV6-5	TRBJ2-3	few	CASSYSTPVHTQYF	TGTGCCAGCAGTTACTCGACCCCAGTACATACGCAGTATTTT
NA	TRBV10-3	TRBJ2-3	many	CATLRGGDTQYF	TGTGCCACCCTAAGAGGGGGGGATACGCAGTATTTT
NA	TRBV9	TRBJ2-3	many	CASSPRGFADTQYF	TGTGCCAGCAGCCCACGGGGGTTCGCAGATACGCAGTATTTT
TRBD1	TRBV7-2	TRBJ2-7	few	CASSLLPTGGIYEQYF	TGTGCCAGCAGCTTACTCCCGACAGGGGGAATCTACGAGCAGTACTTC
NA	TRBV7-2	TRBJ2-2	NA	CASSPGHGGTGELFF	TGTGCCAGCAGCCCTGGACACGGAGGCACCGGGGAGCTGTTTTTT
TRBD1	TRBV6-5	TRBJ2-1	large	CASGGTGPYNEQFF	TGTGCCAGCGGGGGGACAGGGCCCTACAATGAGCAGTTCTTC
NA	TRBV5-1	TRBJ2-5	many	CASRGFGTQYF	TGCGCCAGCAGAGGATTTGGGACCCAGTACTTC
TRBD2	TRBV3-1	TRBJ2-3	few	CASSLKAPLAGGSTDTQYF	TGTGCCAGCAGCCTAAAGGCGCCCTTAGCGGGGGGTAGCACAGATACGCAGTATTTT
TRBD1	TRBV13	TRBJ2-1	many	CASSLEGAGTNEQFF	TGTGCCAGCAGCCTAGAGGGGGCCGGGACCAATGAGCAGTTCTTC
NA	TRBV6-1	TRBJ2-2	many	CASRRAASGELFF	TGTGCCAGCAGGCGAGCGGCGAGCGGGGAGCTGTTTTTT
NA	TRBV5-1	TRBJ2-1	NA	CASSLVSVSNEQFF	TGCGCCAGCAGCTTGGTCTCGGTATCCAATGAGCAGTTCTTC
TRBD1	TRBV5-1	TRBJ2-5	many	CASSKGTAQETQYF	TGCGCCAGCAGCAAGGGGACAGCCCAAGAGACCCAGTACTTC
NA	TRBV9	TRBJ1-6	many	CASSVVEGNSPLHF	TGTGCCAGCAGCGTTGTGGAAGGAAATTCACCCCTCCACTTT
NA	TRBV5-1	TRBJ1-1	many	CASSPRSDELNTEAFF	TGCGCCAGCTCCCCTCGCTCAGACGAGTTGAACACTGAAGCTTTCTTT
NA	TRBV5-1	TRBJ1-1	once	CTSSVAVNTEAFF	TGCACCAGCAGTGTGGCGGTGAACACTGAAGCTTTCTTT
NA	TRBV29-1	TRBJ1-1	many	CSARDSLNTEAFF	TGCAGCGCCAGGGACTCTTTGAACACTGAAGCTTTCTTT
NA	TRBV7-2	TRBJ2-1	NA	CASSLTHSGENEQFF	TGTGCCAGCAGCTTAACCCACTCAGGGGAAAATGAGCAGTTCTTC
NA	TRBV5-6	TRBJ2-3	many	CASSLAPGTQYF	TGTGCCAGCAGCTTGGCCCCCGGGACGCAGTATTTT
TRBD2	TRBV12-3/TRBV12-4	TRBJ2-1	many	CASSRHWTSGGASSYNEQFF	TGTGCCAGCAGCCGACACTGGACTAGCGGGGGGGCTAGCTCCTACAATGAGCAGTTCTTC
TRBD1	TRBV7-9	TRBJ2-7	few	CASSFHPGQGLAYEQYF	TGTGCCAGCAGCTTTCATCCGGGACAGGGTCTTGCCTACGAGCAGTACTTC
NA	TRBV27	TRBJ2-3	many	CASSGVPGGTDTQYF	TGTGCCAGCAGTGGGGTTCCAGGGGGGACAGATACGCAGTATTTT
NA	TRBV20-1	TRBJ2-7	many	CSATGTNSYEQYF	TGCAGTGCCACCGGGACAAACTCCTACGAGCAGTACTTC
NA	TRBV5-1	TRBJ2-5	NA	CASSLEGIETQYF	TGCGCCAGCAGCTTAGAGGGAATTGAGACCCAGTACTTC
NA	TRBV9	TRBJ1-5	many	CASSVGGTLNQPQHF	TGTGCCAGCAGCGTAGGAGGGACACTCAATCAGCCCCAGCATTTT
NA	TRBV5-1	TRBJ2-1	many	CASSLRRSAYNEQFF	TGCGCCAGCAGCTTGCGACGTAGCGCCTACAATGAGCAGTTCTTC
NA	TRBV30	TRBJ2-4	few	CAWSSWTVKNIQYF	TGTGCCTGGAGTTCTTGGACAGTAAAAAACATTCAGTACTTC
NA	TRBV7-9	TRBJ2-3	NA	CASSSPSRSPDTQYF	TGTGCCAGCAGCTCCCCTAGCCGATCACCAGATACGCAGTATTTT
NA	TRBV9	TRBJ1-3	NA	CASSALPGAVAGNTIYF	TGTGCCAGCAGCGCACTTCCAGGTGCGGTTGCTGGAAACACCATATATTTT
NA	TRBV10-2	TRBJ1-4	many	CASSHDPWNEKLFF	TGCGCCAGCAGCCACGACCCCTGGAATGAAAAACTGTTTTTT
TRBD1	TRBV28	TRBJ1-2	many	CASSLMGQQDYGYTF	TGTGCCAGCAGTTTAATGGGACAGCAGGACTATGGCTACACCTTC
NA	TRBV11-1	TRBJ2-2	few	CASSLTREARQRPGELFF	TGTGCCAGCAGCTTAACGCGCGAGGCTAGGCAGAGACCCGGGGAGCTGTTTTTT
NA	TRBV7-2	TRBJ1-2	many	CASSLPGGYGYTF	TGTGCCAGCAGCTTGCCAGGCGGATATGGCTACACCTTC
TRBD2	TRBV6-1	TRBJ2-1	NA	CASSVVSGGAEDEQFF	TGTGCCAGCAGTGTAGTCAGCGGGGGGGCCGAGGATGAGCAGTTCTTC
NA	TRBV7-8	TRBJ2-1	NA	CASLGGGVNEQFF	TGTGCCAGTTTAGGGGGAGGGGTAAATGAGCAGTTCTTC
NA	TRBV6-6	TRBJ2-3	many	CASRGGTTDTQYF	TGTGCCAGCAGAGGAGGGACCACAGATACGCAGTATTTT
NA	TRBV9	TRBJ1-1	many	CASSVHMNTEAFF	TGTGCCAGCAGCGTACATATGAACACTGAAGCTTTCTTT